This entry lists 22 T cell receptor beta chains sequenced from one sample in a study of CD8 T cells in Susac syndrome. Roughly 0.45 to 1 ug RNA was reverse transcribed with random hexamers. TCRdb reanalysed the immunoSEQ multiplex PCR reads using MiXCR and keeps one entry per CDR3 protein. Among under 200,000 distinct CDR3 sequences listed, 85% to 95% were seen once. The sequenced sample was CD4+ T cells from PBMCs. These receptors originate from a human donor in good health.

J is TRBJ2-5 and V is TRBV29-1, with 8 bases that match TRBD2. After removal of 0 bases from V and 5 bases from J, the junction contained 5 bases not matched to a gene. Germline lookup yields CDR1 SQVTM and CDR2 ANQGSEA. CDR3 length: 14 residues. This CDR3 reads CSVEDRGGGETQYF. The CDR3 DNA reads TGCAGCGTTGAAGACCGGGGGGGCGGTGAGACCCAGTACTTC.

V and J are TRBV6-4 and TRBJ2-5; D unclear. This CDR3 has 13 residues. Per the germline V gene, CDR1 is MRHNA and CDR2 is SNTAGT. Trimming shortened V by 4 bases and J by 6 bases, and 12 bases separated the two germline ends. The CDR3 reads CASSVDHRQTQYF. Here the CDR3 DNA reads TGTGCCAGCAGTGTTGACCATCGACAGACCCAGTACTTC.

V is TRBV20-1 and J is TRBJ2-2; either TRBD1 or TRBD2 may fit D (5 bases each). The CDR3 totals 14 residues. The V gene's germline CDR1 is DFQATT and CDR2 SNEGSKA (reference sequence). In DNA form, the CDR3 reads TGCAATGCAGAACCCGGGACGCAGCGTCGGGAGCTGTTTTTT. Translation gives CNAEPGTQRRELFF.

The CDR3: CASKISEGATQHF. In DNA form, the CDR3 reads TGTGCCAGCAAGATTTCCGAGGGGGCGACCCAGCATTTT. The chain is built from TRBV27 and TRBJ1-5, with 7 nucleotides matching TRBD1. From germline, CDR1 is MNHEY and CDR2 SMNVEV (reference sequence). Trimming removed 7 bases from V and 11 bases from J; junction bases left unmatched: 11. The CDR3 sequence is 13 residues long.

The chain employs TRBV6-5 and TRBJ2-5, with D unresolved. This CDR3 has 14 residues. Trimming cost V 2 bases and J 5 bases, with 12 bases left between them. The germline V gene has CDR1 MNHEY and CDR2 SVGAGI. The CDR3 protein is CASSYLPFSETQYF. As DNA, the CDR3 is TGTGCCAGCAGTTACCTCCCCTTCTCCGAGACCCAGTACTTC.

The V and J genes are TRBV12-3 or TRBV12-4 and TRBJ2-3; perhaps TRBD1 as D (6 bases). The length of the CDR3 is 14 residues. Between the trimmed V and J ends, which lost 7 bases and 0 bases, there was a span of 11 bases. CDR3 in amino acids: CASNDRSSTDTQYF. The CDR3 bases are TGTGCCAGCAATGACAGGTCTAGCACAGATACGCAGTATTTT.

CDR3 sequence (DNA): TGTGCCAGCAGCTTTTTTTCCGACGAACTCAATGAGCAGTTCTTC. Translated, it gives CASSFFSDELNEQFF. The J gene is TRBJ2-1, the V gene TRBV7-9; D unresolved. The CDR3 totals 15 residues. Trimming left V 3 bases short and J 6 bases short, with 15 bases between. The germline gives CDR1 SEHNR, CDR2 FQNEAQ (reference sequence).

The CDR3 loop reads CASSLAASDTQYF. In DNA, the CDR3 is TGTGCCAGCAGCTTAGCGGCCTCAGATACGCAGTATTTT. V is TRBV7-9 and J is TRBJ2-3; D unclear. The germline V gene has CDR1 SEHNR and CDR2 FQNEAQ (reference sequence). This CDR3 contains 13 residues. V shed 0 bases and J shed 4 bases, with 5 bases lying between them.

The chain couples TRBV23-1 to TRBJ2-7; 8 nucleotides line up with TRBD1. TRBV23-1 is assigned to the ORF class and has an uncertain function. With 2 bases clipped from V and 4 bases from J, the junction kept 4 bases outside the gene matches. The CDR3 consists of 14 residues. The CDR3 bases are TGCGCCAGCAGTCAAGACAGGGGACCTTACGAGCAGTACGTC. Translation: CASSQDRGPYEQYV.

V usage is TRBV20-1 and J usage is TRBJ2-2; TRBD2 matches at 13 bases. The junction had 0 bases not matched to a gene; V was cut back by 2 bases and J by 6 bases. CDR3 length equals 14 residues. CDR1 is DFQATT, CDR2 SNEGSKA, per germline (reference sequence). The CDR3 spells CSARTSGGAGELFF. CDR3 nucleotide sequence: TGCAGTGCTAGAACTAGCGGGGGGGCCGGGGAGCTGTTTTTT.

The chain joins TRBV28 to TRBJ2-4, with 10 positions matching TRBD1. The CDR3 sequence is 13 residues long. Germline V gene lookup returns CDR1 MDHEN and CDR2 SYDVKM. Trimming took 5 bases from V and 7 from J; bases not matched to a gene: 2. The CDR3 loop reads CASSLTGGNIQYF. The CDR3 coding sequence is TGTGCCAGCAGTCTGACAGGGGGCAACATTCAGTACTTC.

The gene calls are TRBV5-1 and TRBJ1-2; 7 bases fit TRBD1. V trimming: 0 bases; J trimming: 5 bases; junction bases outside the gene matches: 1. Germline CDR1 reads SGHRS; CDR2 reads YFSETQ. The CDR3 is made up of 13 amino acids. CDR3 amino acids: CASSLETGYGYTF. CDR3 DNA: TGCGCCAGCAGCTTGGAGACAGGGTATGGCTACACCTTC.

The chain employs TRBV7-3 and TRBJ2-1; 9 bases map to TRBD2. This CDR3 has 17 amino acids. Trimming took 2 bases from V and 8 from J; bases not matched to a gene: 13. Germline V gene sequence: CDR1 SGHTA, CDR2 FQGTGA. CDR3 protein: CASSLEFRGGRADEQFF. For the CDR3, the DNA is TGTGCCAGCAGCTTAGAATTTCGGGGCGGGAGGGCCGATGAGCAGTTCTTC.

CDR3 loop: CASSPLPGRDEKLFF. CDR3 coding DNA: TGTGCCAGCTCACCACTCCCGGGACGGGATGAAAAACTGTTTTTT. This chain links TRBV18 with TRBJ1-4, with TRBD1 as a possible D gene (5 bases). The V gene lost 1 base and the J gene lost 6 bases, with 12 bases spanning the gap. The CDR3 is made up of 15 amino acids. Looked up from germline, CDR1 is KGHSH and CDR2 is LQKENI. The full variable domain, rest sourced from reference TRBV18 and TRBJ1-4, is NAGVMQNPRHLVRRRGQEARLRCSPMKGHSHVYWYRQLPEEGLKFMVYLQKENIIDESGMPKERFSAEFPKEGPSILRIQQVVRGDSAAYFCASSPLPGRDEKLFFGSGTQLSVL.

The rearrangement links TRBV6-2 or TRBV6-3 to TRBJ1-5; 10 bases align to TRBD1. The V and J ends lost 5 bases and 4 bases, in that order; junction bases with no gene match: 11. The CDR3 covers 17 residues. Per the germline V gene, CDR1 is MNHEY and CDR2 is SVGEGT. CDR3: CASSPDRGLGVNQPQHF. The DNA of the CDR3 is TGTGCCAGCAGTCCTGACAGGGGGCTAGGGGTTAATCAGCCCCAGCATTTT.

V is TRBV12-3 or TRBV12-4 and J is TRBJ1-6; TRBD1 might be the D (5 bases). The length of the CDR3 is 13 residues. Between the trimmed V and J ends, which lost 5 bases and 8 bases, there was a span of 10 bases. The CDR3 nucleotides are TGTGCCAGCAGTCGAGTGGGGGATTCACCCCTCCACTTT. Protein sequence: CASSRVGDSPLHF.

The rearrangement joins TRBV12-3 or TRBV12-4 to TRBJ2-4; D is possibly TRBD1 (6 bases). The CDR3 consists of 15 residues. V dropped 4 bases and J dropped 3 bases, with 13 bases sitting between them. The CDR3, as DNA: TGTGCCAGCAGTTACCAGGGGTTGGACAAAAACATTCAGTACTTC. It translates to CASSYQGLDKNIQYF.

V and J are TRBV29-1 and TRBJ2-3; unclear D gene. The CDR3 extends over 12 amino acids. The V end lost 4 bases, the J end lost 0 bases, and 5 bases lay between the germline ends. CDR1 and CDR2 (germline): SQVTM, ANQGSEA. DNA for the CDR3: TGCAGCGTTGCGACTAGCACAGATACGCAGTATTTT. It is translated as CSVATSTDTQYF.

CDR3 nucleotides: TGTGCCAGCAGTGAATCCGGGGTGCGTGGCTACACCTTC. Protein product: CASSESGVRGYTF. The rearrangement joins TRBV25-1 to TRBJ1-2; unclear D gene. Germline lookup yields CDR1 MGHDK and CDR2 SYGVNS. The CDR3 covers 13 residues. The V and J ends lost 1 base and 7 bases respectively, with 10 bases between them.

The V gene is TRBV7-9, the J gene TRBJ2-1; 7 nucleotides agree with TRBD1. J was trimmed by 12 bases and V by 7 bases; bases with no gene match: 18. Germline V gene data show CDR1 as SEHNR and CDR2 as FQNEAQ (reference sequence). The CDR3 consists of 15 residues. The CDR3 DNA reads TGTGCCAGCACACCCCGACAGGGTCCGGTTCGCGGGCAGTTCTTC. Its translation is CASTPRQGPVRGQFF. Variable domain in full (rest from reference TRBV7-9 and TRBJ2-1): DTGVSQNPRHKITKRGQNVTFRCDPISEHNRLYWYRQTLGQGPEFLTYFQNEAQLEKSRLLSDRFSAERPKGSFSTLEIQRTEQGDSAMYLCASTPRQGPVRGQFFGPGTRLTVL.

CDR3 sequence reads: CSVGTATNTEAFF. CDR3 nucleotide sequence: TGCAGCGTTGGTACAGCCACGAACACTGAAGCTTTCTTT. The V call is TRBV29-1, the J call TRBJ1-1, with D uncertain. The CDR3 has 13 amino acids. V lost 4 bases to trimming and J lost 1 base, with 10 bases between them. Germline V CDR1 and CDR2: SQVTM, ANQGSEA.

V gene TRBV29-1 combines with J gene TRBJ2-1, with 12 bases lining up with TRBD2. V lost 7 bases to trimming and J lost 3 bases; unmatched junction nucleotides: 7. The length of the CDR3 is 15 residues. Germline CDR1 and CDR2: SQVTM and ANQGSEA. Here the CDR3 reads CSENLAGGLYNEQFF. The CDR3 region has the DNA TGCAGCGAAAATCTAGCGGGGGGGCTCTACAATGAGCAGTTCTTC.